The entry below describes one TCR beta chain. The V end was cut by 5 bases, the J end by 8 bases, with 7 bases between. Germline CDR1 and CDR2: SQVTM and ANQGSEA. The CDR3 runs 10 residues. CDR3 regions were amplified by Arm-PCR using iRepertoire HTBI primers to build TCR beta libraries. TCRdb analysed the multiplex PCR reads with MiXCR anew, one entry per CDR3 protein. The sample lists hundreds of thousands of distinct CDR3 sequences, 16% occurring once. The sample comes from a study of regulatory T cells in long-lasting Graves disease. The time point here: newly diagnosed GD, antithyroid drugs for less than 3 months. The TCR library was prepared using RNA isolated from PBMCs. Another study also made use of these data, one on T cells in Graves' hyperthyroidism and ophthalmopathy.

The chain joins TRBV29-1 to TRBJ1-3; D is unclear. Source: peripheral blood mononuclear cells (PBMCs), taken at new diagnosis, from a patient treated with antithyroid drugs. The receptor comes from a woman aged 40-65 years with Graves disease. The CDR3 region has the DNA TGCAGCGTTCAGGTTGACACCATATATTTT. Protein product: CSVQVDTIYF.